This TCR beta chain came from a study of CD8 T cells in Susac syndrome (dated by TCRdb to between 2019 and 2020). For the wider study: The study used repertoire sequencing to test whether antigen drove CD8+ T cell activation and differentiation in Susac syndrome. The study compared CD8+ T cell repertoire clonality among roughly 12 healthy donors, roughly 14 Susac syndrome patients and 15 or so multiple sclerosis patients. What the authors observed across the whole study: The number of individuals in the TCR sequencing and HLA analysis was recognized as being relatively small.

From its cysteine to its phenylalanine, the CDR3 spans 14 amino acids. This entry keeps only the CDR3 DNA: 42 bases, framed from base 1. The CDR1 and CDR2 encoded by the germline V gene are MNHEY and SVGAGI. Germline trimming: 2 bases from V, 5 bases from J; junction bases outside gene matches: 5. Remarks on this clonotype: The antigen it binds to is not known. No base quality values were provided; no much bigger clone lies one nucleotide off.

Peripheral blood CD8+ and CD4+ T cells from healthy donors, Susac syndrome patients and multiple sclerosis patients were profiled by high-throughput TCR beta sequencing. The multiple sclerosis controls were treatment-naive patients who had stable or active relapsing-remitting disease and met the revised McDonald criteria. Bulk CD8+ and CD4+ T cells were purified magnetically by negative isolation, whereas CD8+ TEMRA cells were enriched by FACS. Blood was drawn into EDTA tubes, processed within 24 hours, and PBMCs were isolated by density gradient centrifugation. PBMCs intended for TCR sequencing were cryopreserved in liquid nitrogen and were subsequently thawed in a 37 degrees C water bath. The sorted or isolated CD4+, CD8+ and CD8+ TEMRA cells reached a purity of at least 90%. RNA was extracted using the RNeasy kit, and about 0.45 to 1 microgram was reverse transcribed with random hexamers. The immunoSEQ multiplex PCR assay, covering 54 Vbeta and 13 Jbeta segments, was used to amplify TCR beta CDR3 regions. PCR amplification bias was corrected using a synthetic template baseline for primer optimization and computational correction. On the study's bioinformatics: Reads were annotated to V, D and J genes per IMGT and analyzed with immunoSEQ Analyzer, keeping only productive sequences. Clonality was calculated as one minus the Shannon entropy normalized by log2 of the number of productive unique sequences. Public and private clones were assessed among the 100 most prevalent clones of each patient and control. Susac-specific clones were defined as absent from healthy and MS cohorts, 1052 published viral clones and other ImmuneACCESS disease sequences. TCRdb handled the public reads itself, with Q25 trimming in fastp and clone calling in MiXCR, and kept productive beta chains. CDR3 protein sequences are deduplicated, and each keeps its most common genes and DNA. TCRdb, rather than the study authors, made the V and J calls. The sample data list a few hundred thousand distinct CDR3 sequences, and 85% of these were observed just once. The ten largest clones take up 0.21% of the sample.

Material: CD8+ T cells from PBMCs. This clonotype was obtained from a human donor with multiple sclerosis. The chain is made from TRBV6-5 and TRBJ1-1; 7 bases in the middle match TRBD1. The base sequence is TGTGCCAGCAGTTACCGCGGACAGGAAACTGAAGCTTTCTTT. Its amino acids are CASSYRGQETEAFF.